Listed below are T cell receptor beta chains from one sample, sequenced in a study of T-cell memory formation after mild COVID-19. TCRdb processed the 5' RACE reads anew with MiXCR; each CDR3 protein has one entry. The sample has hundreds of thousands of distinct CDR3 sequences; 15% are singletons. Input material: PBMCs or a T cell subset sorted from them (not recorded which). These receptor sequences come from a man younger than 35 who had mild COVID-19 (a few samples of this study predate the infection). Cell type and time point are not known. The CDR3 runs from the conserved cysteine through the conserved F or W. Each record gives: J gene, V gene, D gene, clone size, CDR3 DNA, CDR3 protein. A D gene is named only where the DNA matches it firmly. Expanded clones are given a class, and other clones once, few, many or no size at all.

J gene: TRBJ1-2; V gene: TRBV30; D gene: .; clone size: .; CDR3 DNA: TGTGCCTGGAGTGTACTTTTGGTAAACTATGGCTACACCTTC; CDR3 protein: CAWSVLLVNYGYTF
J gene: TRBJ1-2; V gene: TRBV20-1; D gene: .; clone size: .; CDR3 DNA: TGCAGTGCTAGAGGAGAGGGTAGCTATGGCTACACCTTC; CDR3 protein: CSARGEGSYGYTF
J gene: TRBJ1-1; V gene: TRBV28; D gene: TRBD1; clone size: few; CDR3 DNA: TGTGCCAGCAGTTTATTTGTTGACAGGGGAAACACTGAAGCTTTCTTT; CDR3 protein: CASSLFVDRGNTEAFF
J gene: TRBJ2-5; V gene: TRBV7-2; D gene: TRBD2; clone size: .; CDR3 DNA: TGTGCCAGCAGCCCCACCGGACTAGCGGAGACCCAGTACTTC; CDR3 protein: CASSPTGLAETQYF
J gene: TRBJ2-3; V gene: TRBV4-1; D gene: .; clone size: few; CDR3 DNA: TGCGCCAGCAGCCAAGGGTGGGTTATCACAGATACGCAGTATTTT; CDR3 protein: CASSQGWVITDTQYF
J gene: TRBJ2-5; V gene: TRBV3-1; D gene: .; clone size: few; CDR3 DNA: TGTGCCAGCAGGACAGAGGCCTCGGGGGAGACCCAGTACTTC; CDR3 protein: CASRTEASGETQYF
J gene: TRBJ1-3; V gene: TRBV7-2; D gene: TRBD1; clone size: .; CDR3 DNA: TGTGCCAGCAGACAGGGGGCGGCTGGAAACACCATATATTTT; CDR3 protein: CASRQGAAGNTIYF
J gene: TRBJ1-1; V gene: TRBV7-9; D gene: .; clone size: few; CDR3 DNA: TGTGCCAGCAGCTTAGACGTGAACACTGAAGCTTTCTTT; CDR3 protein: CASSLDVNTEAFF
J gene: TRBJ1-4; V gene: TRBV7-9; D gene: .; clone size: .; CDR3 DNA: TGTGCCAGCAGCTTGAGGCAGACTAATGAAAAACTGTTTTTT; CDR3 protein: CASSLRQTNEKLFF
J gene: TRBJ1-3; V gene: TRBV9; D gene: .; clone size: few; CDR3 DNA: TGTGCCAGCAGCGTGGGCAGCAACCCTGGAAACACCATATATTTT; CDR3 protein: CASSVGSNPGNTIYF
J gene: TRBJ1-1; V gene: TRBV7-9; D gene: .; clone size: few; CDR3 DNA: TGTGCCAGCAGCTTTGGGGGCGACACTGAAGCTTTCTTT; CDR3 protein: CASSFGGDTEAFF
J gene: TRBJ1-5; V gene: TRBV6-4; D gene: .; clone size: few; CDR3 DNA: TGTGCCAGCAGGACAGACCCCCGGAGCAATCAGCCCCAGCATTTT; CDR3 protein: CASRTDPRSNQPQHF
J gene: TRBJ2-5; V gene: TRBV20-1; D gene: .; clone size: few; CDR3 DNA: TGCAGTGCTAGGAGGGTGTTGAGAGAGACCCAGTACTTC; CDR3 protein: CSARRVLRETQYF
J gene: TRBJ2-3; V gene: TRBV20-1; D gene: TRBD2; clone size: .; CDR3 DNA: TGCAGTGCTAATCCGGGGGGACCCACAGATACGCAGTATTTT; CDR3 protein: CSANPGGPTDTQYF
J gene: TRBJ1-6; V gene: TRBV5-1; D gene: .; clone size: .; CDR3 DNA: TGCGCCAGCAGCCCCACCACCCGGGGCGGAAATTCACCCCTCCACTTT; CDR3 protein: CASSPTTRGGNSPLHF
J gene: TRBJ2-2; V gene: TRBV29-1; D gene: TRBD2; clone size: .; CDR3 DNA: TGCAGCGTTAGGACTCCGGGACTAGCGTTCGGGGAGCTGTTTTTT; CDR3 protein: CSVRTPGLAFGELFF
J gene: TRBJ2-7; V gene: TRBV6-2/TRBV6-3; D gene: TRBD1; clone size: .; CDR3 DNA: TGTGCCAGCAGTTACTCGACAGGGGCGTACGAGCAGTACTTC; CDR3 protein: CASSYSTGAYEQYF
J gene: TRBJ2-3; V gene: TRBV6-4; D gene: TRBD2; clone size: medium-sized; CDR3 DNA: TGTGCCAGCAGTGAGACTAGCGGGGGCACAGATACGCAGTATTTT; CDR3 protein: CASSETSGGTDTQYF
J gene: TRBJ2-2; V gene: TRBV7-2; D gene: TRBD2; clone size: .; CDR3 DNA: TGTGCCAGCAGCTTTCGACTAGCGGCCGACACCGGGGAGCTGTTTTTT; CDR3 protein: CASSFRLAADTGELFF
J gene: TRBJ1-5; V gene: TRBV4-2; D gene: .; clone size: .; CDR3 DNA: TGTGCCAGCAGCCAAGACGGGGGCCCCAATCAGCCCCAGCATTTT; CDR3 protein: CASSQDGGPNQPQHF
J gene: TRBJ1-5; V gene: TRBV3-1; D gene: TRBD1; clone size: few; CDR3 DNA: TGTGCCAGCAGTCACAGGGGTAGCAATCAGCCCCAGCATTTT; CDR3 protein: CASSHRGSNQPQHF
J gene: TRBJ1-2; V gene: TRBV7-2; D gene: .; clone size: .; CDR3 DNA: TGTGCCAGCACCCAGGACGGCCTCTATGGCTACACCTTC; CDR3 protein: CASTQDGLYGYTF
J gene: TRBJ1-2; V gene: TRBV5-1; D gene: .; clone size: few; CDR3 DNA: TGCGCCAGCAGCTTCAACAATCCGGACAGCTATGGCTACACCTTC; CDR3 protein: CASSFNNPDSYGYTF
J gene: TRBJ1-1; V gene: TRBV30; D gene: .; clone size: once; CDR3 DNA: TGTGCCTGGCGGGACCTCACTGAAGCTTTCTTT; CDR3 protein: CAWRDLTEAFF
J gene: TRBJ2-1; V gene: TRBV29-1; D gene: TRBD2; clone size: few; CDR3 DNA: TGCAGCGTTGACGCGGGGGAATACAATGAGCAGTTCTTC; CDR3 protein: CSVDAGEYNEQFF
J gene: TRBJ1-1; V gene: TRBV2; D gene: .; clone size: few; CDR3 DNA: TGTGCCAGCAGTGAAGGGAGGAAGAGAGAAGCTTTCTTT; CDR3 protein: CASSEGRKREAFF
J gene: TRBJ2-2; V gene: TRBV7-8; D gene: TRBD1; clone size: .; CDR3 DNA: TGTGCCAGCAGCTTAGGGGACAGGGGAATTTACACCGGGGAGCTGTTTTTT; CDR3 protein: CASSLGDRGIYTGELFF
J gene: TRBJ2-1; V gene: TRBV5-6; D gene: TRBD2; clone size: .; CDR3 DNA: TGTGCCAGCAGTTCACTAGCGGGCTCCTACAATGAGCAGTTCTTC; CDR3 protein: CASSSLAGSYNEQFF
J gene: TRBJ2-3; V gene: TRBV20-1; D gene: .; clone size: .; CDR3 DNA: TGCAGTGCTAGACTAGAAGGCACAGATACGCAGTATTTT; CDR3 protein: CSARLEGTDTQYF
J gene: TRBJ2-5; V gene: TRBV6-2/TRBV6-3; D gene: .; clone size: few; CDR3 DNA: TGTGCCAGCAGTTACGCGGCAGACGCGACCCAGTACTTC; CDR3 protein: CASSYAADATQYF
J gene: TRBJ2-5; V gene: TRBV12-3/TRBV12-4; D gene: TRBD1; clone size: many; CDR3 DNA: TGTGCCAGCAGGGGACAGGTCCTTAAGGGGGAGACCCAGTACTTC; CDR3 protein: CASRGQVLKGETQYF
J gene: TRBJ2-1; V gene: TRBV20-1; D gene: TRBD2; clone size: few; CDR3 DNA: TGCAGTGCTATTCATCTAGCGGGGGGTTATGAGCAGTTCTTC; CDR3 protein: CSAIHLAGGYEQFF
J gene: TRBJ2-7; V gene: TRBV5-1; D gene: .; clone size: few; CDR3 DNA: TGCGCCAGCAGTTACGAGCCTGGGGTTCGGGAGCAGTACTTC; CDR3 protein: CASSYEPGVREQYF
J gene: TRBJ2-5; V gene: TRBV4-3; D gene: .; clone size: few; CDR3 DNA: TGCGCCAGCAGCCAAGAAAAGTGGACCCAAGAGACCCAGTACTTC; CDR3 protein: CASSQEKWTQETQYF
J gene: TRBJ1-5; V gene: TRBV19; D gene: .; clone size: few; CDR3 DNA: TGTGCCAGTAGTGCCCAGGTGCTGCCCCAGCATTTT; CDR3 protein: CASSAQVLPQHF
J gene: TRBJ1-1; V gene: TRBV6-6; D gene: .; clone size: few; CDR3 DNA: TGTGCCAGCAGTTCAGGCCCCGGGGCCACGAACACTGAAGCTTTCTTT; CDR3 protein: CASSSGPGATNTEAFF
J gene: TRBJ1-5; V gene: TRBV20-1; D gene: .; clone size: few; CDR3 DNA: TGCAGTGCTAGACCGGACAGCAATCAGCCCCAGCATTTT; CDR3 protein: CSARPDSNQPQHF
J gene: TRBJ1-1; V gene: TRBV12-3/TRBV12-4; D gene: TRBD1; clone size: .; CDR3 DNA: TGTGCCAGCAGCCGCCGGACAGGGGGCGTTGATGAAGCTTTCTTT; CDR3 protein: CASSRRTGGVDEAFF
J gene: TRBJ2-5; V gene: TRBV6-2/TRBV6-3; D gene: .; clone size: .; CDR3 DNA: TGTGCCAGCGCTCCTAGAGGACACTGGACCCAGTACTTC; CDR3 protein: CASAPRGHWTQYF
J gene: TRBJ2-4; V gene: TRBV7-2; D gene: .; clone size: few; CDR3 DNA: TGTGCCAGCAGCTTAGAAGTTTTCCGCCACCGATGGGAGGCCCCAGTCCGAAACATTCAGTACTTC; CDR3 protein: CASSLEVFRHRWEAPVRNIQYF
J gene: TRBJ2-2; V gene: TRBV7-2; D gene: .; clone size: many; CDR3 DNA: TGTGCCAGCAGCCCGTTTTCCAGGGTATTAACCGGGGAGCTGTTTTTT; CDR3 protein: CASSPFSRVLTGELFF
J gene: TRBJ1-2; V gene: TRBV4-3; D gene: TRBD1; clone size: .; CDR3 DNA: TGCGCCAGCAGCCAAGGGACAGGGAGCTATGGCTACACCTTC; CDR3 protein: CASSQGTGSYGYTF
J gene: TRBJ2-7; V gene: TRBV4-3; D gene: .; clone size: .; CDR3 DNA: TGCGCCAGCAGCCGGGCAGGACTGATGGACGAGCAGTACTTC; CDR3 protein: CASSRAGLMDEQYF
J gene: TRBJ2-7; V gene: TRBV12-3/TRBV12-4; D gene: .; clone size: .; CDR3 DNA: TGTTCCAGCAGTCGGACACCTTGGGGCGAGCAGTACTTC; CDR3 protein: CSSSRTPWGEQYF
J gene: TRBJ2-2; V gene: TRBV6-1; D gene: .; clone size: few; CDR3 DNA: TGTGCCACCCAGAGACGGACGGTTACGAACACCGGGGAGCTGTTTTTT; CDR3 protein: CATQRRTVTNTGELFF
J gene: TRBJ2-3; V gene: TRBV3-2; D gene: .; clone size: .; CDR3 DNA: TGTGCCAGCAGCCAATATACTCTTCGCACAGATACGCAGTATTTT; CDR3 protein: CASSQYTLRTDTQYF
J gene: TRBJ1-4; V gene: TRBV12-5; D gene: .; clone size: few; CDR3 DNA: TGTGCTAGTGGTTTGGTCGACGGGGGACGCGTCTCTAATGAAAAACTGTTTTTT; CDR3 protein: CASGLVDGGRVSNEKLFF
J gene: TRBJ1-1; V gene: TRBV29-1; D gene: .; clone size: few; CDR3 DNA: TGCAGCGTGCAGGAGGCCACAGGGCCGAACACTGAAGCTTTCTTT; CDR3 protein: CSVQEATGPNTEAFF
J gene: TRBJ2-1; V gene: TRBV7-3; D gene: .; clone size: many; CDR3 DNA: TGTGCCAGCAGCTCCGGACCGACCTACAATGAGCAGTTCTTC; CDR3 protein: CASSSGPTYNEQFF
J gene: TRBJ1-5; V gene: TRBV18; D gene: TRBD1; clone size: .; CDR3 DNA: TGTGCCAGCTCTCCCACAGGGGCCGCCAATCAGCCCCAGCATTTT; CDR3 protein: CASSPTGAANQPQHF
J gene: TRBJ1-1; V gene: TRBV6-5; D gene: TRBD1; clone size: .; CDR3 DNA: TGTGCCAGCAGTCGACCCTCGACAGGGAATGAAGCTTTCTTT; CDR3 protein: CASSRPSTGNEAFF
J gene: TRBJ1-5; V gene: TRBV20-1; D gene: .; clone size: many; CDR3 DNA: TGCAGTGCTAGAATCCCGTCGAGTCAGCCCCAGCATTTT; CDR3 protein: CSARIPSSQPQHF
J gene: TRBJ2-1; V gene: TRBV7-8; D gene: .; clone size: .; CDR3 DNA: TGTGCCAGCAGCCCACGCCCTTCGAGGGGTTACAATGAGCAGTTCTTC; CDR3 protein: CASSPRPSRGYNEQFF